A selection of T cell receptor beta chains follows, all from one sample in a study of T cell responses to AZD1222 COVID-19 vaccine. Assay: immunoSEQ multiplex PCR; the TCRdb copy retains only in-frame clones and omits some. In the table there are about 130,000 clones, over 90% of which are singletons. Sequenced material: peripheral blood, taken on day 0 of AZD1222 vaccination. These receptors were collected from an adult in good health. Both conserved end residues are part of each CDR3. D genes are given only for firm matches. The size entry is marked missing in some rows and otherwise reads once, few, many or a size class.

D	V	J	size	CDR3	DNA
TRBD1	TRBV7-9	TRBJ1-2	-	CDSSSLQGDLYGYTF	TGTGACAGCAGCTCACTCCAGGGGGACCTCTATGGCTACACCTTC
-	TRBV2	TRBJ1-6	-	CASIYEGGKPLHF	TGTGCCAGCATCTATGAGGGGGGAAAACCCCTCCACTTT
-	TRBV5-4	TRBJ1-1	-	CASRSGGGMNTEAFF	TGTGCCAGCAGATCGGGAGGGGGAATGAACACTGAAGCTTTCTTT
-	TRBV19	TRBJ1-3	-	CASTIPGNSGNTIYF	TGTGCCAGTACCATCCCGGGGAACTCTGGAAACACCATATATTTT
-	TRBV3-1/TRBV3-2	TRBJ2-7	-	CASSQVGREQYF	TGTGCCAGCAGCCAAGTAGGGCGCGAGCAGTACTTC
-	TRBV27	TRBJ1-2	-	CASSPVPLSRDYGYTF	TGTGCCAGCAGTCCCGTTCCCCTTTCTCGAGACTATGGCTACACCTTC
-	TRBV12-3/TRBV12-4	TRBJ1-1	-	CASSLRDLEAFF	TGTGCCAGCAGTTTACGCGACCTGGAAGCTTTCTTT
-	TRBV5-5	TRBJ1-1	-	CASSPLGDLLFLSNTEAFF	TGTGCCAGCAGCCCCTTGGGGGATTTGCTCTTTTTGTCGAACACTGAAGCTTTCTTT
-	TRBV7-2	TRBJ1-1	-	CASSRKPRGETEAFF	TGTGCCAGCAGCCGTAAACCGAGGGGAGAAACTGAAGCTTTCTTT
TRBD1	TRBV4-1	TRBJ2-1	-	CASSQGHGQGAYNEQFF	TGCGCCAGCAGCCAAGGGCACGGGCAGGGGGCCTACAATGAGCAGTTCTTC
-	TRBV12-3/TRBV12-4	TRBJ1-3	-	CASSLVGNTIYF	TGTGCCAGCAGTTTGGTTGGAAACACCATATATTTT
-	TRBV9	TRBJ1-2	-	CASSVDSYGYTF	TGTGCCAGCAGCGTGGACTCCTATGGCTACACCTTC
-	TRBV18	TRBJ1-4	-	CASSSIIGQTTTNEKLFF	TGTGCCAGCTCATCCATTATAGGACAGACGACAACTAATGAAAAACTGTTTTTT
-	TRBV29-1	TRBJ1-1	-	CSVGQATNTEAFF	TGCAGCGTTGGACAGGCAACGAACACTGAAGCTTTCTTT
-	TRBV9	TRBJ1-1	-	CASSVDGAPNTEAFF	TGTGCCAGCAGCGTAGATGGGGCTCCGAACACTGAAGCTTTCTTT
TRBD1	TRBV13	TRBJ1-6	-	CASSPGTGVSPLHF	TGTGCCAGCAGCCCCGGGACAGGCGTCTCACCCCTCCACTTT
TRBD1	TRBV15	TRBJ1-2	-	CATSRGTGINYGYTF	TGTGCCACCAGCAGAGGGACAGGAATCAACTATGGCTACACCTTC
TRBD1	TRBV5-1	TRBJ1-3	-	CASRRGTAGNTIYF	TGCGCCAGCAGGCGGGGGACAGCTGGAAACACCATATATTTT
-	TRBV6-5	TRBJ2-2	-	CASRSGTSTGELFF	TGTGCCAGCAGATCCGGGACAAGCACCGGGGAGCTGTTTTTT
-	TRBV4-2	TRBJ1-4	once	CASSQERTTNEKLFF	TGTGCCAGCAGCCAAGAGCGGACAACTAATGAAAAACTGTTTTTT
TRBD2	TRBV6-6	TRBJ2-1	-	CASSPSGGPNEQFF	TGTGCCAGCAGTCCTAGCGGGGGGCCGAATGAGCAGTTCTTC
TRBD1	TRBV2	TRBJ1-2	-	CASGWTGGEGYTF	TGTGCCAGCGGGTGGACAGGGGGAGAGGGCTACACCTTC
-	TRBV6-5	TRBJ1-2	few	CASSRAGNYGYTF	TGTGCCAGCTCTCGGGCAGGGAACTATGGCTACACCTTC
-	TRBV29-1	TRBJ1-2	-	CSVGLQSRGPYGYTF	TGCAGCGTTGGACTACAGTCCCGGGGCCCCTATGGCTACACCTTC
-	TRBV19	TRBJ2-7	-	CASSISGFGEQYF	TGTGCCAGTAGTATAAGCGGTTTCGGCGAGCAATACTTC
-	TRBV6-6	TRBJ1-1	-	CASSYPVEGSEAFF	TGTGCCAGCAGTTACCCGGTCGAGGGGTCTGAAGCTTTCTTT